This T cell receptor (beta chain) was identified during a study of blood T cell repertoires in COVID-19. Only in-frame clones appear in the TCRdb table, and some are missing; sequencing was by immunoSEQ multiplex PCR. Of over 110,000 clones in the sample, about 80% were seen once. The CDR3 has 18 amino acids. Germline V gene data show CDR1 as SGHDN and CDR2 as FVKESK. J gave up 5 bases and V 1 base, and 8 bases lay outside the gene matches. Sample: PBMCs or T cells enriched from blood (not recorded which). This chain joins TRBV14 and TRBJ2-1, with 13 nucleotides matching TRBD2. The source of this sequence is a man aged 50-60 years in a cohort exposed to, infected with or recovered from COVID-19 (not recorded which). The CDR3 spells CASSQGVLAGGPHNEQFF. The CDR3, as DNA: TGTGCCAGCAGCCAAGGAGTACTAGCGGGGGGGCCCCACAATGAGCAGTTCTTC.